This is a list of T cell receptor beta chains from one sample in a study of radiation and T cells in renal cell carcinoma. Method: immunoSEQ multiplex PCR; TCRdb's copy keeps in-frame clones and lacks some. Of approximately 120,000 clones detected, around 80% appear once; the ten largest clones hold 5.8%. The specimen comprised blood, sampled from a patient whose treatment included radiotherapy and nephrectomy. The receptors shown here come from a man in his fifties with renal cell carcinoma. Each CDR3 is given with its conserved first and last residue. A D gene is named only where the DNA matches it firmly. The size of a clone is reported for some rows only, either as once, few or many, or as a class for expanded clones.

d_call: -; clone_size: -; v_call: TRBV7-9; j_call: TRBJ1-1; cdr3_aa: CASSLSGQMNTEAFF; cdr3_nt: TGTGCCAGCAGCTTATCGGGCCAGATGAACACTGAAGCTTTCTTT
d_call: TRBD2; clone_size: -; v_call: TRBV11-2; j_call: TRBJ2-7; cdr3_aa: CASGGVYEQYF; cdr3_nt: TGTGCCAGCGGGGGGGTCTACGAGCAGTACTTC
d_call: -; clone_size: -; v_call: TRBV5-4; j_call: TRBJ2-5; cdr3_aa: CASSLARTETQYF; cdr3_nt: TGTGCCAGCAGCTTGGCACGGACAGAGACCCAGTACTTC
d_call: -; clone_size: -; v_call: TRBV2; j_call: TRBJ1-5; cdr3_aa: CASSDFDRDQPQHF; cdr3_nt: TGTGCCAGCAGTGACTTTGACAGAGATCAGCCCCAGCATTTT
d_call: -; clone_size: -; v_call: TRBV5-1; j_call: TRBJ1-5; cdr3_aa: CASSESTWGQPQHF; cdr3_nt: TGCGCCAGCAGCGAAAGTACATGGGGCCAGCCCCAGCATTTT
d_call: -; clone_size: -; v_call: TRBV6-5; j_call: TRBJ1-2; cdr3_aa: CASSYGGDTYGYTF; cdr3_nt: TGTGCCAGCAGTTACGGCGGGGATACCTATGGCTACACCTTC
d_call: TRBD2; clone_size: -; v_call: TRBV29-1; j_call: TRBJ2-4; cdr3_aa: CSRWAGGLEIDIQYF; cdr3_nt: TGCAGTCGTTGGGCGGGGGGCCTGGAAATAGACATTCAGTACTTC
d_call: TRBD2; clone_size: -; v_call: TRBV9; j_call: TRBJ2-1; cdr3_aa: CASSVAPAAGDEQFF; cdr3_nt: TGTGCCAGCAGCGTAGCTCCAGCCGCGGGGGATGAGCAGTTCTTC
d_call: -; clone_size: -; v_call: TRBV19; j_call: TRBJ2-7; cdr3_aa: CASKQNREWDEQYF; cdr3_nt: TGTGCCAGTAAACAGAACAGGGAGTGGGACGAGCAGTACTTC
d_call: -; clone_size: -; v_call: TRBV9; j_call: TRBJ1-2; cdr3_aa: CASSERGGYTF; cdr3_nt: TGTGCCAGCAGCGAGCGGGGCGGCTACACCTTC
d_call: TRBD1; clone_size: -; v_call: TRBV5-4; j_call: TRBJ1-6; cdr3_aa: CASSRGTEFDPLHF; cdr3_nt: TGTGCCAGCAGCCGAGGGACAGAATTTGATCCCCTCCACTTT
d_call: -; clone_size: -; v_call: TRBV29-1; j_call: TRBJ2-5; cdr3_aa: CSVDTGGRETQYF; cdr3_nt: TGCAGCGTTGATACGGGCGGAAGGGAGACCCAGTACTTC
d_call: -; clone_size: -; v_call: TRBV5-1; j_call: TRBJ2-7; cdr3_aa: CASTIQRYEQYF; cdr3_nt: TGCGCCAGCACCATACAACGCTACGAGCAGTACTTC
d_call: -; clone_size: few; v_call: TRBV2; j_call: TRBJ1-3; cdr3_aa: CASLLTEGNTIYF; cdr3_nt: TGTGCCAGCTTACTTACCGAAGGAAACACCATATATTTT
d_call: -; clone_size: once; v_call: TRBV7-6; j_call: TRBJ2-6; cdr3_aa: CASSLEGPGANVLTF; cdr3_nt: TGTGCCAGCAGCTTAGAGGGTCCGGGGGCCAACGTCCTGACTTTC
d_call: -; clone_size: -; v_call: TRBV13; j_call: TRBJ2-2; cdr3_aa: CASSLRVVQSGTGELFF; cdr3_nt: TGTGCCAGCAGCCTTCGGGTAGTCCAGTCTGGCACCGGGGAGCTGTTTTTT
d_call: TRBD2; clone_size: -; v_call: TRBV5-1; j_call: TRBJ2-5; cdr3_aa: CASSPGLAAYQETQYF; cdr3_nt: TGCGCCAGCAGCCCGGGACTAGCGGCATATCAAGAGACCCAGTACTTC
d_call: TRBD1; clone_size: -; v_call: TRBV28; j_call: TRBJ1-1; cdr3_aa: CASSSPGTGIIKAFF; cdr3_nt: TGTGCCAGCAGCAGTCCCGGGACAGGAATAATTAAAGCTTTCTTT
d_call: -; clone_size: -; v_call: TRBV6-1; j_call: TRBJ2-3; cdr3_aa: CASSEVAGPTQYF; cdr3_nt: TGTGCCAGCAGTGAAGTTGCAGGGCCCACGCAGTATTTT
d_call: TRBD2; clone_size: -; v_call: TRBV11-3; j_call: TRBJ2-1; cdr3_aa: CASSLGGGNEQFF; cdr3_nt: TGTGCCAGCAGCTTAGGGGGGGGCAATGAGCAGTTCTTC
d_call: -; clone_size: -; v_call: TRBV5-4; j_call: TRBJ2-1; cdr3_aa: CASSLAGVPSGEQFF; cdr3_nt: TGTGCCAGCAGCTTGGCGGGGGTCCCAAGTGGTGAGCAGTTCTTC
d_call: -; clone_size: -; v_call: TRBV27; j_call: TRBJ1-2; cdr3_aa: CASSLKSPLTPTTSNYGYTF; cdr3_nt: TGTGCCAGCAGTTTAAAAAGCCCCCTCACACCTACCACTTCTAACTATGGCTACACCTTC
d_call: -; clone_size: -; v_call: TRBV7-6; j_call: TRBJ2-1; cdr3_aa: CASSLGIGYGNEQFF; cdr3_nt: TGTGCCAGCAGCTTAGGCATAGGGTACGGAAATGAGCAGTTCTTC
d_call: -; clone_size: -; v_call: TRBV11-1; j_call: TRBJ2-7; cdr3_aa: CASSLHLVGSYEQYF; cdr3_nt: TGTGCCAGCAGCTTACATCTAGTCGGGTCCTACGAGCAGTACTTC
d_call: TRBD2; clone_size: once; v_call: TRBV7-9; j_call: TRBJ2-3; cdr3_aa: CASSFGLAGSPDTQYF; cdr3_nt: TGTGCCAGCAGCTTCGGACTAGCGGGATCCCCAGATACGCAGTATTTT
d_call: -; clone_size: once; v_call: TRBV10-3; j_call: TRBJ1-2; cdr3_aa: CATTDNSGGYTF; cdr3_nt: TGTGCCACGACTGACAACTCCGGTGGCTACACCTTC
d_call: -; clone_size: -; v_call: TRBV7-2; j_call: TRBJ1-4; cdr3_aa: CASSPPTATNEKLFF; cdr3_nt: TGTGCCAGCAGCCCCCCGACAGCAACTAATGAAAAACTGTTTTTT
d_call: TRBD1; clone_size: -; v_call: TRBV6-4; j_call: TRBJ1-1; cdr3_aa: CASTRTGGLNTEAFF; cdr3_nt: TGTGCCAGCACCCGGACAGGTGGGTTAAACACTGAAGCTTTCTTT
d_call: -; clone_size: -; v_call: TRBV27; j_call: TRBJ2-7; cdr3_aa: CASSSSTYEQYF; cdr3_nt: TGTGCCAGCAGTTCAAGTACCTACGAGCAGTACTTC
d_call: -; clone_size: -; v_call: TRBV2; j_call: TRBJ1-1; cdr3_aa: CASSASRTIYTEAFF; cdr3_nt: TGTGCCAGCAGCGCCTCTCGGACAATCTACACTGAAGCTTTCTTT
d_call: -; clone_size: -; v_call: TRBV6-1; j_call: TRBJ1-6; cdr3_aa: CASDGSGLYNSPLHF; cdr3_nt: TGTGCCAGCGACGGTTCGGGACTTTATAATTCACCCCTCCACTTT
d_call: TRBD2; clone_size: few; v_call: TRBV10-3; j_call: TRBJ2-5; cdr3_aa: CAISGTSGDQETQYF; cdr3_nt: TGTGCCATCAGTGGGACTAGCGGAGACCAAGAGACCCAGTACTTC
d_call: -; clone_size: -; v_call: TRBV9; j_call: TRBJ2-7; cdr3_aa: CASSVAIGYF; cdr3_nt: TGTGCCAGCAGCGTAGCTATAGGGTACTTC
d_call: -; clone_size: few; v_call: TRBV18; j_call: TRBJ2-7; cdr3_aa: CASSPEGVAYEQYF; cdr3_nt: TGTGCCAGCTCACCGGAGGGGGTAGCCTACGAGCAGTACTTC
d_call: TRBD1; clone_size: -; v_call: TRBV5-1; j_call: TRBJ2-7; cdr3_aa: CASSLGGGSPYEQYF; cdr3_nt: TGCGCCAGCAGCTTGGGAGGGGGCTCTCCCTACGAGCAGTACTTC
d_call: TRBD1; clone_size: once; v_call: TRBV5-1; j_call: TRBJ2-1; cdr3_aa: CASSRDRGQRNEQFF; cdr3_nt: TGCGCCAGCAGCCGGGACAGGGGGCAGCGGAATGAGCAGTTCTTC
d_call: -; clone_size: -; v_call: TRBV7-2; j_call: TRBJ1-6; cdr3_aa: CASSLTGSHYNSPLHF; cdr3_nt: TGTGCCAGCAGCTTAACGGGGTCCCACTATAATTCACCCCTCCACTTT